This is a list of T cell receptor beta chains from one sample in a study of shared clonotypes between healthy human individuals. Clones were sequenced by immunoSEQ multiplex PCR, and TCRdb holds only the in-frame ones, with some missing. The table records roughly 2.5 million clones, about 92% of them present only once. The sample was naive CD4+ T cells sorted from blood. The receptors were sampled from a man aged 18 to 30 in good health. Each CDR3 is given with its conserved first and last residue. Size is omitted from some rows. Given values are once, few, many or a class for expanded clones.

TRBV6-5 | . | CASSHRTGGIDTQYF
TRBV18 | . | CASSPDITSTDTQYF
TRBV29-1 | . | CSVWGTNSAYEQYF
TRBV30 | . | CAWTSGFTDTQYF
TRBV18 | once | CASSPSTDLRTEAFF
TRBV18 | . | CASSPPVGVSTYEQYF
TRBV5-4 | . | CASSLGGQLTDTQYF
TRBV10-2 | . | CASSEWGLAGVTGELFF
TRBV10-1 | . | CASSGNTDTQYF
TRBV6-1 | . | CATRTANYGYTF
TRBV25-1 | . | CASSESGRNEQYF
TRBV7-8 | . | CASSLEAGGPTQYF
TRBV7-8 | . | CASSLRSGSVNEQYF
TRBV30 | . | CAWGDYYGYTF
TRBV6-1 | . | CASRRTSGEYNEQFF
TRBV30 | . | CAWRTGTEAFF
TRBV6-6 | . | CASFRDNEQFF
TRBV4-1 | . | CASSQEGGGSPKYGYTF
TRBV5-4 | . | CASSFGDRDTNTIYF
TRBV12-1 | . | CASSHPGQHTDTQYF
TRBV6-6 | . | CASRKDRGQGYEQYF
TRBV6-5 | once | CASRRGTSNTGELFF
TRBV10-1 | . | CASSESGGKETQYF
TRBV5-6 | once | CASSLDLRGTEAFF
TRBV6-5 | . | CASRKGTQKYGYTF
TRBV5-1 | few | CASSLGPGTGMNTEAFF
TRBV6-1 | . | CASSEGINSNQPQHF
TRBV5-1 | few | CASNSEDREREKLFF
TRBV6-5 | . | CASSYSRTGNSPLHF
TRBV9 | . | CASSGMRGSGRAKTSNTGELFF
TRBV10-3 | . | CAISEPGRTSTGYTF
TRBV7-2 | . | CASSLAGGSIQPQHF
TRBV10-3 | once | CAISADRQGNYGYTF
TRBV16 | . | CASSQSIGGHNEQFF
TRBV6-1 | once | CASSPRGTMNTEAFF
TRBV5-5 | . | CASSLGDRDASPLHF
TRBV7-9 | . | CASRKGAGGLNTEAFF
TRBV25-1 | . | CASRAGDWGSQHF
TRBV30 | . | CAWSVDRGAISYGYTF
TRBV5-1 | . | CASSLNSNEKLFF
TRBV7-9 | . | CASSLLANVTQYF